The clone carrying this TCR beta chain was detected only a few times. The authors reverse transcribed all of the isolated RNA, so sequencing captured expressed TCRB transcripts. Here immunoSEQ multiplex PCR was the method, and the copy in TCRdb shows in-frame clones only, minus some. The profile shows hundreds of thousands of clones, 8% of them singletons. This sample was included in a study of beta chain features in type 1 diabetes. Sequences were obtained from central memory CD4+ T cells from blood. This TCR was recovered from a woman aged 18-30 years in good health.

CDR3 in amino acids: CASSPSTRAGAFF. The CDR3 coding sequence is TGTGCCAGCAGCCCTAGCACGCGTGCTGGGGCTTTCTTT. The chain combines TRBV7-9 with TRBJ1-1; D not certain. The CDR3 runs to 13 residues. V shed 5 bases and J shed 11 bases, with 18 bases lying between them. CDR1 is SEHNR and CDR2 is FQNEAQ in the germline V gene (reference sequence).